This T cell receptor (beta chain) derives from a study of OX40 agonist ivuxolimab in advanced cancers. The wider study: The dose-escalation cohort had hepatocellular carcinoma, melanoma, renal cell or head and neck cancer. General study results and limits: CD8+ T cells averaged more expanded clones than CD4+. Researchers did not determine the expanded peripheral T cells' antigen specificity.

CDR1 is MNHNY, CDR2 SVGAGI, per germline (reference sequence). There are 15 residues in the CDR3. As to this clone: Its target is unknown. At one of its ends the junction is not consistent with the germline gene, which may arise from a read error.

Patients were excluded for autoimmune disease history or systemic immunosuppression. Assay: immunoSEQ multiplex PCR; the TCRdb copy retains only in-frame clones and omits some. The table has 77,000 or so clones, roughly 80% seen once. The chain links TRBV6-6 to TRBJ2-5; 13 bases line up with TRBD2. The material was CD4+ or CD8+ T cells sorted from blood, obtained in a trial of the OX40 agonist ivuxolimab. This TCR was sampled from an adult with an advanced solid tumor such as melanoma, head and neck, liver or kidney cancer. The CDR3 here is CASSQTSGGKEAQYF. CDR3 coding DNA: TGTGCCAGCAGTCAGACTAGCGGGGGGAAAGAGGCCCAGTACTTC.